This T cell receptor beta chain was observed in a study of blood T cell repertoires in COVID-19. The CDR3 covers 17 residues. The V segment lost 5 bases and the J segment 4 bases; nucleotides outside the gene matches: 11. Germline V gene sequence: CDR1 SGHTA, CDR2 FQGNSA. Measured with immunoSEQ multiplex PCR; TCRdb has only the in-frame clones, and not every one. The sample consists of over 600,000 clones, approximately 90% of them appearing once. The receptor's source is a woman between 18 and 29 years old with acute or convalescent COVID-19. The sequencing input was peripheral blood. V usage is TRBV7-2 and J usage is TRBJ1-6, with 7 bases that match TRBD1. CDR3 sequence: CASSRSHPGQYNSPLHF. The CDR3 bases are TGTGCCAGCAGCCGTTCCCACCCGGGACAGTATAATTCACCCCTCCACTTT.